One and the same sample provided the 31 T cell receptor beta chains below, sequenced in a study of CD8+CD57+ T cells in acquired aplastic anemia (dated by TCRdb to 2017 to 2018). TCRdb names Illumina HiSeq 2000 as the instrument used. TCR beta VDJ combination and CDR3 sequence profiling used genomic DNA as the template. TCRdb's own reprocessing of the public reads used fastp at Q25 and MiXCR and kept productive beta chains. CDR3 protein duplicates are merged, each entry listing the most common genes and DNA. A total of 400,000 to 450,000 distinct CDR3 sequences appear in this sample, just under 70% of them only once. Approximately 3.8% of the sample is held by the ten biggest clonotypes. The source material was sorted CD4+, CD8+, or CD8+CD57+ T cells (not recorded which) from PBMCs. The receptors were gathered from a human donor in good health, serving as a control.

J is TRBJ2-7 and V is TRBV12-3 or TRBV12-4; TRBD1 is a possible D gene (5 bases). Between the trimmed V and J ends, which lost 6 bases and 6 bases, there was a span of 15 bases. CDR3 length: 13 amino acids. CDR3 DNA: TGTGCCAGCAGCCCTCCTCCAGGGTTCGAGCAGTACTTC. It codes for CASSPPPGFEQYF.

The V call is TRBV9, the J call TRBJ1-1, with D possibly TRBD1 on 5 matching bases. The CDR3 spans 16 residues. With 5 bases removed from V and 3 bases from J, the gap between germline ends came to 20 bases. Germline CDR1 reads SGDLS; CDR2 reads YYNGEE. In nucleotides, the CDR3 is TGTGCCAGCAGTGATGGGGGGACTGGGGAGGACACTGAAGCTTTCTTT. This codes for CASSDGGTGEDTEAFF.

This clonotype has only a few counts. The chain combines TRBV12-3 or TRBV12-4 with TRBJ2-1; 7 positions agree with TRBD1. The CDR3 loop spans 15 amino acids. V was clipped by 8 bases and J by 5 bases; unmatched bases: 12. The CDR3 spells CASSPTRGQNNEQFF. The DNA for the CDR3 is TGTGCCAGCTCACCCACGAGGGGGCAGAACAATGAGCAGTTCTTC.

This clonotype turned up a few times. This may come from a read error, since a much larger clone is one base off. This chain links TRBV5-6 with TRBJ2-7; no clear D gene. The germline V gene has CDR1 SGHDT and CDR2 YYEEEE. CDR3 length: 13 residues. As DNA, the CDR3 is TGTGCCGGCAGCTTAGGACCGACCGACGAGCAGTACTTC. Its protein product is CAGSLGPTDEQYF.

The rearrangement links TRBV10-1 to TRBJ1-6; TRBD1 agrees at 8 bases. The CDR3 runs to 13 residues. J was trimmed by 9 bases and V by 9 bases; bases with no gene match: 7. CDR1 is WNHNN, CDR2 SYGVQD, per germline (reference sequence). Here the CDR3 DNA reads TGCGCCAGTTCGGACAGGGTTTGTTCACCCCTCCACTTT. Translation: CASSDRVCSPLHF.

This clonotype was counted a single time. Germline is not matched at one junction end, which may reflect a read error. CDR3 loop: CASSLRAPNNGEQF. DNA of the CDR3: TGTGCCAGCAGCTTACGAGCCCCGAACAACGGGGAGCAGTTT. The chain combines TRBV7-6 with TRBJ1-5, with unresolved D. CDR3 length equals 14 residues. Germline CDR1 and CDR2: SGHVS and FNYEAQ.

This clonotype was seen repeatedly, ten times or more. The rearrangement links TRBV5-6 to TRBJ1-2, with 7 bases matching TRBD1. J lost 3 bases, V lost 4 bases, and 6 bases had no gene match. CDR3 length: 14 amino acids. In germline, CDR1 is SGHDT, CDR2 YYEEEE. CDR3 DNA: TGTGCCAGCAGCGAAAACAGGGGCGACTATGGCTACACCTTC. Its translation is CASSENRGDYGYTF.

The table lists this clonotype with a count of one. V is TRBV7-8 and J is TRBJ2-5; 9 nucleotides agree with TRBD1. Trimming removed 6 bases from V and 5 bases from J; junction bases left unmatched: 4. Germline CDR1 and CDR2: SGHVS and FQNEAQ. This CDR3 spans 13 amino acids. CDR3 nucleotides: TGTGCCAGCAGACTAGGACAGGGGGAGACCCAGTACTTC. Its protein product is CASRLGQGETQYF. Together with reference TRBV7-8 and TRBJ2-5, the CDR3 gives the full variable domain: GAGVSQSPRYKVAKRGQDVALRCDPISGHVSLFWYQQALGQGPEFLTYFQNEAQLDKSGLPSDRFFAERPEGSVSTLKIQRTQQEDSAVYLCASRLGQGETQYFGPGTRLLVL.

The V gene is TRBV5-1, the J gene TRBJ2-1; D gene unclear. CDR1 and CDR2 from the germline V gene are SGHRS and YFSETQ. This CDR3 spans 14 amino acids. V was shortened by 4 bases and J by 6 bases, with 14 bases between the two germline ends. This CDR3 is CASSAGTTGNEQFF. CDR3 DNA: TGCGCCAGCAGCGCCGGCACTACCGGCAATGAGCAGTTCTTC. Together with reference TRBV5-1 and TRBJ2-1, the CDR3 gives the full variable domain: KAGVTQTPRYLIKTRGQQVTLSCSPISGHRSVSWYQQTPGQGLQFLFEYFSETQRNKGNFPGRFSGRQFSNSRSEMNVSTLELGDSALYLCASSAGTTGNEQFFGPGTRLTVL.

This clonotype was picked up one time. CDR3 amino acids: CASTESLTRAGANVLTF. CDR3 DNA: TGTGCCAGCACCGAATCTCTAACAAGGGCTGGGGCCAACGTCCTGACTTTC. The genes are TRBV6-1 and TRBJ2-6, with no clear D. This CDR3 is 17 amino acids long. V shed 7 bases and J shed 2 bases, with 18 bases lying between them. Germline V lookup: CDR1 MNHNS, CDR2 SASEGT.

This clonotype turned up a few times. The chain joins TRBV7-9 to TRBJ2-5, with D perhaps TRBD1 (6 bases). The V end lost 5 bases, the J end lost 9 bases, and 22 bases lay between the germline ends. This CDR3 is 15 amino acids long. The V gene's germline CDR1 is SEHNR and CDR2 FQNEAQ (reference sequence). CDR3 region: CASSTGQGRTVAQYF. In DNA form, the CDR3 reads TGTGCCAGCAGCACGGGCCAGGGGCGTACGGTGGCCCAGTACTTC.

This clonotype has only one observation. The chain links TRBV7-2 to TRBJ1-5; perhaps TRBD1 as D (5 bases). Germline CDR1 SGHTA, CDR2 FQGNSA. V was cut by 1 base and J by 10 bases, with 23 bases left in between. CDR3 length: 17 amino acids. The chain's CDR3 is CASSLDGDALALTPQHF. The DNA for the CDR3 is TGTGCCAGCAGCTTAGACGGGGACGCGCTAGCCCTCACACCCCAGCATTTT.

This chain uses TRBV7-1 with TRBJ2-7; D gene unclear. TRBV7-1 belongs to the ORF category, with a function that is uncertain. V dropped 6 bases and J dropped 9 bases, with 24 bases sitting between them. This CDR3 region has 15 residues. Here the CDR3 reads CASSAAAGRAFRQYF. The CDR3 nucleotides read TGTGCCAGCAGTGCGGCGGCAGGACGGGCCTTTCGGCAGTACTTC.

CDR3 bases: TGTGCCAGCAGCTTGTGGGGGGGGGGCATGAAGACCGGGGAGCTGTTTTTT. Protein sequence: CASSLWGGGMKTGELFF. The chain recombines TRBV5-5 with TRBJ2-2; tentative D call: TRBD2 (7 bases). V lost 1 base, J lost 5 bases, and 18 bases lay in between. The CDR3 runs 17 residues. CDR1 and CDR2 from the germline V gene are SGHKS and YYEKEE (reference sequence).

The rearrangement links TRBV6-5 to TRBJ1-2; D unresolved. The V end was cut by 2 bases, the J end by 7 bases, with 5 bases between. Germline V gene sequence: CDR1 MNHEY, CDR2 SVGAGI. The CDR3 sequence is 11 residues long. The CDR3 DNA sequence: TGTGCCAGCAGTTACGCGGGTGGCTACACCTTC. This gives the protein CASSYAGGYTF.

The CDR3 DNA follows: TGTGCCAGAGGTCGAGGGGAGGGTGAAAAACTGTTTTTT. Amino acid sequence: CARGRGEGEKLFF. The genes are TRBV12-3 or TRBV12-4 and TRBJ1-4; possibly TRBD1 for D (5 bases). Trimming took off 9 bases at V and 7 bases at J, with 15 bases between the two ends. This CDR3 is 13 amino acids long.

This clonotype has more than one count but fewer than ten. V gene TRBV7-3 combines with J gene TRBJ1-1; tentatively, D is TRBD1 (5 bases). Trimming cost V 5 bases and J 4 bases, with 11 bases left between them. There are 13 residues in the CDR3. CDR1 is SGHTA, CDR2 FQGTGA, per germline. This CDR3 is CASSPGYGTEAFF. In DNA form, the CDR3 reads TGTGCCAGCAGCCCAGGGTATGGCACTGAAGCTTTCTTT.

This clonotype showed up many times. V gene TRBV4-3 combines with J gene TRBJ1-5; D unresolved. Germline CDR1 LGHNA, CDR2 YSLEER. CDR3 length equals 13 residues. The ends were cut back, 0 bases at V and 6 bases at J, with 6 bases in the middle. This CDR3 is CASSQDSGQPQHF. CDR3 in DNA: TGCGCCAGCAGCCAAGATAGCGGTCAGCCCCAGCATTTT.

The J gene is TRBJ2-3, the V gene TRBV5-1; the D is unclear. This CDR3 region has 13 residues. V lost 4 bases to trimming and J lost 6 bases, with 12 bases between them. The germline gives CDR1 SGHRS, CDR2 YFSETQ. The CDR3 protein is CASSPAPLDTQYF. CDR3 nucleotides: TGCGCCAGCAGCCCGGCCCCCCTTGATACGCAGTATTTT.

The rearrangement links TRBV2 to TRBJ1-2; D possibly corresponds to TRBD1 (5 bases). The length of the CDR3 is 17 residues. Germline V lookup: CDR1 SNHLY, CDR2 FYNNEI. The V end lost 6 bases, the J end lost 3 bases, and 23 bases lay between the germline ends. CDR3 DNA: TGTGCCAGCAGCTTAGATAAGCGGGAAGGGGACTACTATGGCTACACCTTC. Its translation: CASSLDKREGDYYGYTF.

A word on this clonotype: A much bigger clone sits one base away, suggesting this may be a read error. The chain carries TRBV20-1 and TRBJ1-4, with a possible D match to TRBD1 (5 bases). Trimming cost V 4 bases and J 0 bases, with 12 bases left between them. CDR1 DFQATT and CDR2 SNEGSKA come from the germline V gene (reference sequence). This CDR3 spans 15 amino acids. CDR3 region: CSAKDPRATNEKLFF. For the CDR3, the DNA is TGCAGTGCTAAAGATCCCAGGGCAACTAATGAAAAACTGTTTTTT.

This clonotype was detected ten times or more. The V call is TRBV7-9, the J call TRBJ1-6; no clear D. Germline assignment: CDR1 SEHNR and CDR2 FQNEAQ (reference sequence). CDR3 length equals 12 residues. Trimming pared 4 bases from V and 11 bases from J, leaving 9 bases between. The CDR3 coding sequence is TGTGCCAGCAGCTCCCATGAGGCACCCCTCCACTTT. This encodes CASSSHEAPLHF.

This clonotype was found many times. The chain joins TRBV9 to TRBJ2-1; 10 bases line up with TRBD2. Per the germline V gene, CDR1 is SGDLS and CDR2 is YYNGEE. This CDR3 region has 15 residues. Trimming cost V 4 bases and J 3 bases; bases outside gene matches: 4. CDR3 sequence reads: CASSPAGGYYNEQFF. CDR3 in DNA: TGTGCCAGCAGCCCAGCGGGGGGGTACTACAATGAGCAGTTCTTC.

V usage is TRBV9 and J usage is TRBJ2-7, with TRBD2 matching over 8 bases. Germline V CDR1 and CDR2: SGDLS, YYNGEE. The CDR3 is 15 amino acids. Trimming cost V 0 bases and J 7 bases; bases outside gene matches: 9. Here the CDR3 reads CASSVGGAGGDEQYF. The CDR3, as DNA: TGTGCCAGCAGCGTAGGCGGGGCGGGGGGAGATGAGCAGTACTTC. Based on the CDR3 plus reference TRBV9 and TRBJ2-7, the full variable domain is DSGVTQTPKHLITATGQRVTLRCSPRSGDLSVYWYQQSLDQGLQFLIQYYNGEERAKGNILERFSAQQFPDLHSELNLSSLELGDSALYFCASSVGGAGGDEQYFGPGTRLTVT.

There are many counts of this clonotype. The chain combines TRBV4-1 with TRBJ1-6; D gene unclear. The length of the CDR3 is 14 residues. V dropped 1 base and J dropped 7 bases, with 8 bases sitting between them. Germline assignment: CDR1 MGHRA and CDR2 YSYEKL. In nucleotides, the CDR3 is TGCGCCAGCAGCCAAGTTATTAGGAATTCACCCCTCCACTTT. It translates to CASSQVIRNSPLHF.

At least ten counts were recorded for this clonotype. V gene TRBV4-3 combines with J gene TRBJ1-2; D might be TRBD1 (5 bases). The germline V and J ends were trimmed by 0 bases and 2 bases, with 7 bases remaining between them. Germline lookup yields CDR1 LGHNA and CDR2 YSLEER. The CDR3 has 14 amino acids. This CDR3 is CASSQDRGNYGYTF. DNA of the CDR3: TGCGCCAGCAGCCAAGATCGGGGGAACTATGGCTACACCTTC.

The sample holds many counts of this clonotype. The chain recombines TRBV29-1 with TRBJ1-1; 7 nucleotides line up with TRBD1. The CDR3 loop spans 13 amino acids. Germline V gene sequence: CDR1 SQVTM, CDR2 ANQGSEA. V lost 6 bases, J lost 1 base, and 5 bases stayed unmatched. The CDR3 here is CSVKQGRNTEAFF. The CDR3 region has the DNA TGCAGCGTAAAACAGGGGCGGAACACTGAAGCTTTCTTT.

The V gene is TRBV11-2, the J gene TRBJ1-2, with D perhaps matching TRBD1 (6 bases). This CDR3 is built from 14 residues. Per the germline V gene, CDR1 is SGHAT and CDR2 is FQNNGV. Trimming shortened V by 0 bases and J by 7 bases, and 12 bases separated the two germline ends. CDR3 amino acids: CASSLDGRGVGYTF. CDR3 bases: TGTGCCAGCAGCTTAGACGGTAGGGGGGTTGGCTACACCTTC.

This clonotype was detected many times. V and J are TRBV29-1 and TRBJ2-3, with D unclear. The germline V and J ends were trimmed by 8 bases and 0 bases, with 9 bases remaining between them. The CDR3 loop spans 12 amino acids. Germline V gives CDR1 SQVTM, CDR2 ANQGSEA. The CDR3 DNA sequence: TGCAGCTTAAAACAGAGCACAGATACGCAGTATTTT. Encoded protein: CSLKQSTDTQYF.

The chain employs TRBV5-4 and TRBJ1-2; 9 positions match TRBD1. The germline gives CDR1 SGHNT, CDR2 YYREEE (reference sequence). The CDR3 contains 14 residues. V gave up 4 bases and J gave up 9 bases; unmatched junction bases: 10. The CDR3, as DNA: TGTGCCAGCAGCCGGGGACAGGGTGGACTGAGCTACACCTTC. This sequence encodes CASSRGQGGLSYTF.

Comment on this clonotype: Germline and junction disagree at one end, which may indicate a read error. The chain combines TRBV9 with TRBJ1-1; possibly TRBD1 for D (5 bases). The germline V gene encodes CDR1 SGDLS and CDR2 YYNGEE. The CDR3 has 14 amino acids. CDR3 nucleotides: TGTGCTAGCAGCGTCCCTTGGGGCTACACTGAAGCTTTCTTT. Encoded protein: CASSVPWGYTEAFF.